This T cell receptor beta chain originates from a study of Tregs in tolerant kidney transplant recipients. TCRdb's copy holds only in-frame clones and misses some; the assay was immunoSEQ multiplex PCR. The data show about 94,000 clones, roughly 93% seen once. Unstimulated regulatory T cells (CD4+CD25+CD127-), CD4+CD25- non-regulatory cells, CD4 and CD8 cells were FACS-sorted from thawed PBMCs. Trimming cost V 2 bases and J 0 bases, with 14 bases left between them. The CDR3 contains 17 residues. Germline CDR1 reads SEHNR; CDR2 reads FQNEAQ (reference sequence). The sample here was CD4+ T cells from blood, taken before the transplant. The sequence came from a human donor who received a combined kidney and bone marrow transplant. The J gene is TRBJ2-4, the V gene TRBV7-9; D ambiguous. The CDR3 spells CASSLLIDSLAKNIQYF. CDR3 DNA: TGTGCCAGCAGCTTACTTATAGACTCGCTAGCCAAAAACATTCAGTACTTC.